Presented here are 20 T cell receptor beta chains from one specimen sequenced in a study of blood T cell repertoires in COVID-19. Data came from immunoSEQ multiplex PCR; TCRdb stores just in-frame clones and leaves some out. The repertoire consists of about 410,000 clones, with roughly 89% occurring once and the leading ten covering approximately 1.5%. The sequenced sample consisted of peripheral blood. The receptor set was obtained from a woman younger than 45 with active or convalescent COVID-19.

The chain is built from TRBV6-5 and TRBJ2-7; 7 nucleotides agree with TRBD1. The germline V gene has CDR1 MNHEY and CDR2 SVGAGI. The CDR3 runs to 12 residues. V shed 6 bases and J 1 base; nucleotides not matched to a gene: 0. DNA of the CDR3: TGTGCCAGCAGGGGACAGTCCTACGAGCAGTACTTC. Translated: CASRGQSYEQYF.

The rearrangement uses TRBV5-4 and TRBJ1-1; tentative D call: TRBD1 (5 bases). V was pared by 0 bases and J by 6 bases, with 9 bases between. This CDR3 comprises 13 residues. Germline CDR1 is SGHNT and CDR2 is YYREEE (reference sequence). The CDR3 spells CASSLAGLPEAFF. In DNA form, the CDR3 reads TGTGCCAGCAGCTTGGCGGGACTCCCTGAAGCTTTCTTT.

CDR3 nucleotides: TGTGCCAGTAGTCGGAACAGGGGCCAAGAGACCCAGTACTTC. It is translated as CASSRNRGQETQYF. The J gene is TRBJ2-5, the V gene TRBV19; 7 bases fit TRBD1. V lost 5 bases, J lost 1 base, and 4 bases stayed unmatched. This CDR3 has 14 residues. Germline-derived CDR1 and CDR2 are LNHDA and SQIVND (reference sequence).

The rearrangement uses TRBV3-1 (or the pseudogene TRBV3-2) and TRBJ1-6; 10 positions match TRBD1. This CDR3 comprises 19 residues. Germline loops: CDR1 LGHDT, CDR2 YNNKEL (reference sequence). Losses at the gene ends were 4 bases for V and 1 base for J; bases not matched to a gene: 10. CDR3 DNA: TGTGCCAGCAGCCCTCCCCTGGGGGGACAGGGGTCCTATAATTCACCCCTCCACTTT. Its protein is CASSPPLGGQGSYNSPLHF.

In its sample, this clone was seen a few times. V gene TRBV7-8 combines with J gene TRBJ1-2; tentatively, D is TRBD1 (6 bases). This CDR3 has 13 amino acids. The V end was cut by 5 bases, the J end by 14 bases, with 21 bases between. CDR1 is SGHVS, CDR2 FQNEAQ, per germline. The CDR3 loop reads CASSPGVQSDRTF. DNA of the CDR3: TGTGCCAGCAGCCCCGGGGTTCAGTCTGACAGGACCTTC.

Written as DNA, the CDR3 is TGTGCCATCAGTACCATCGGGACAGGTCCGGCCCAGCATTTT. Its translation is CAISTIGTGPAQHF. The rearrangement uses TRBV10-3 and TRBJ1-5; 8 bases line up with TRBD1. The V gene's germline CDR1 is ENHRY and CDR2 SYGVKD. The CDR3 covers 14 residues. V gave up 5 bases and J gave up 11 bases; unmatched junction bases: 11.

The gene calls are TRBV11-2 and TRBJ1-6, with D possibly TRBD1 on 6 matching bases. This CDR3 comprises 16 residues. V was clipped by 6 bases and J by 0 bases, with 12 bases between them. Germline V lookup: CDR1 SGHAT, CDR2 FQNNGV. The DNA of the CDR3 is TGTGCCAGCAGACGAGGACAGAGCTCCTATAATTCACCCCTCCACTTT. This codes for CASRRGQSSYNSPLHF.

The rearrangement links TRBV29-1 to TRBJ1-1; possibly TRBD1 for D (6 bases). CDR1 and CDR2 (germline): SQVTM, ANQGSEA. Trimming shortened V by 6 bases and J by 0 bases, and 11 bases separated the two germline ends. The CDR3 length is 13 residues. In DNA form, the CDR3 reads TGCAGCGTCGACAGGTCCATGAACACTGAAGCTTTCTTT. Amino acids: CSVDRSMNTEAFF. Complete variable domain (other parts from reference TRBV29-1 and TRBJ1-1): SAVISQKPSRDICQRGTSLTIQCQVDSQVTMMFWYRQQPGQSLTLIATANQGSEATYESGFVIDKFPISRPNLTFSTLTVSNMSPEDSSIYLCSVDRSMNTEAFFGQGTRLTVV.

This chain links TRBV4-1 with TRBJ2-7; the match to TRBD1 covers 12 bases. Trimming cost V 3 bases and J 4 bases; bases outside gene matches: 13. In germline, CDR1 is MGHRA, CDR2 YSYEKL. The CDR3 has 18 amino acids. The CDR3 is CASSHSSGTGGAGYEQYF. CDR3 nucleotide sequence: TGCGCCAGCAGCCACAGCTCCGGGACAGGGGGCGCCGGATACGAGCAGTACTTC.

This chain links TRBV6-5 with TRBJ2-7, with a possible D match to TRBD2 (6 bases). The CDR3 runs to 14 residues. Germline lookup yields CDR1 MNHEY and CDR2 SVGAGI. Trimming shortened V by 2 bases and J by 7 bases, and 15 bases separated the two germline ends. The CDR3 region is CASSYRELAREQYF. CDR3 sequence (DNA): TGTGCCAGCAGTTACCGAGAACTAGCCCGGGAGCAGTACTTC.

This clone occurred a few times. The chain uses TRBV11-1 and TRBJ1-2; TRBD1 matches at 11 bases. The CDR3 is made up of 13 amino acids. Trimming removed 5 bases from V and 8 bases from J; junction bases left unmatched: 4. From germline, CDR1 is SGHAT and CDR2 FQDESV (reference sequence). In DNA, the CDR3 is TGTGCCAGCAGCCAGGACAGGGGGCAAGGCTACACCTTC. Its translation is CASSQDRGQGYTF.

CDR3 loop: CASSLGLAHEQFF. The CDR3 DNA reads as TGTGCCAGCAGCTTGGGACTAGCCCATGAGCAGTTCTTC. This chain joins TRBV5-5 and TRBJ2-1; TRBD2 matches at 7 bases. The CDR3 sequence is 13 residues long. In germline, CDR1 is SGHKS, CDR2 YYEKEE (reference sequence). Trimming cost V 0 bases and J 8 bases; bases outside gene matches: 2.

This clone has only one observation. The chain combines TRBV7-6 with TRBJ2-1, with 8 bases matching TRBD1. V was pared by 0 bases and J by 4 bases, with 5 bases of the junction left unmatched. The CDR3 sequence is 16 residues long. The germline V gene encodes CDR1 SGHVS and CDR2 FNYEAQ. For the CDR3, the DNA is TGTGCCAGCAGCTTAGCTGGGACAGGACTATACAATGAGCAGTTCTTC. Translation gives CASSLAGTGLYNEQFF.

The chain carries TRBV11-2 and TRBJ2-1; TRBD2 might be the D (5 bases). Germline V gene data show CDR1 as SGHAT and CDR2 as FQNNGV. V was clipped by 3 bases and J by 0 bases, with 9 bases between them. CDR3 size: 15 residues. As DNA, the CDR3 is TGTGCCAGCAGCTTCGACGGGAACTCCTACAATGAGCAGTTCTTC. Translation gives CASSFDGNSYNEQFF.

This clone came up once. J is TRBJ2-4 and V is TRBV4-1, with D perhaps matching TRBD1 (5 bases). CDR1 is MGHRA and CDR2 is YSYEKL in the germline V gene. Trimming removed 1 base from V and 5 bases from J, with 12 bases in between. The CDR3 sequence is 15 residues long. The CDR3 sequence is CASSQVEMGQNIQYF. The CDR3 region has the DNA TGCGCCAGCAGCCAAGTGGAGATGGGGCAAAACATTCAGTACTTC.

The chain couples TRBV7-9 to TRBJ2-7; the D gene is possibly TRBD1 (6 bases). Trimming shortened V by 5 bases and J by 6 bases, and 14 bases separated the two germline ends. This CDR3 is built from 13 residues. The germline V gene has CDR1 SEHNR and CDR2 FQNEAQ (reference sequence). The CDR3 loop reads CASSPTGTGEQYF. DNA for the CDR3: TGTGCCAGCAGCCCAACAGGGACCGGCGAGCAGTACTTC.

The chain couples TRBV2 to TRBJ2-1; 9 bases match TRBD2. Germline CDR1 is SNHLY and CDR2 is FYNNEI. The CDR3 sequence is 14 residues long. After removal of 6 bases from V and 6 bases from J, the junction contained 6 bases not matched to a gene. CDR3 amino acids: CASRGLAWGNEQFF. The CDR3 DNA reads as TGTGCCAGCAGGGGACTAGCATGGGGCAATGAGCAGTTCTTC.

The rearrangement joins TRBV18 to TRBJ1-2; weak D call: TRBD1 (5 bases). Germline CDR1 KGHSH, CDR2 LQKENI. Deletions cut 4 bases from V and 7 bases from J, with 13 bases between. The CDR3 spans 13 residues. DNA for the CDR3: TGTGCCAGCTCACAGACAGAGAAAGGTGGCTACACCTTC. Amino acid sequence: CASSQTEKGGYTF.

The V call is TRBV19, the J call TRBJ1-6, with D possibly being TRBD1 (6 bases). The CDR3 has 16 residues. Trimming left V 6 bases short and J 8 bases short, with 20 bases between. Looked up from germline, CDR1 is LNHDA and CDR2 is SQIVND (reference sequence). CDR3 nucleotides: TGTGCCAGTAGAGGGGGGGGAGTGGGCATTGATTCACCCCTCCACTTT. It codes for CASRGGGVGIDSPLHF.

CDR3 nucleotide sequence: TGTGCCAGCTCACCGATGGGGACAGGAGATTCACCCCTCCACTTT. It yields the protein CASSPMGTGDSPLHF. This chain joins TRBV18 and TRBJ1-6, with 8 bases matching TRBD1. The germline V gene has CDR1 KGHSH and CDR2 LQKENI. The CDR3 contains 15 residues. V gave up 3 bases and J gave up 8 bases; unmatched junction bases: 6.